This T cell receptor beta chain is drawn from a study of cytomegalovirus exposure and HLA in healthy donors. Study conclusions and caveats: CMV serostatus was the only recorded immune exposure for donors.

Trimming cost V 4 bases and J 4 bases; bases outside gene matches: 9. The CDR3 has 16 residues. The germline gives CDR1 MNHEY, CDR2 SVGAGI. The PCR made use of 60 Vbeta and 13 Jbeta primers. Only in-frame clones appear in the TCRdb table, and some are missing; sequencing was by immunoSEQ multiplex PCR. The table includes roughly 200,000 clones, over 60% detected once. For this clone: Its antigen is still unknown.

The TCR comes from a man aged 18 to 35 in good health and CMV-seronegative. Sequences were obtained from PBMCs. This chain links TRBV6-5 with TRBJ2-7, with 11 nucleotides matching TRBD1. CDR3 amino acids: CASSFRDRGILYEQYF. CDR3 coding DNA: TGTGCCAGCAGTTTTAGGGACAGGGGGATCTTGTACGAGCAGTACTTC.